This entry lists 10 T cell receptor beta chains sequenced from one sample in a study of OX40 agonist ivuxolimab in advanced cancers. Profiling relied on immunoSEQ multiplex PCR, and the TCRdb table lists in-frame clones only, not all of them. The sample shows around 140,000 clones, under 95% of them seen only once. Source: CD4+ or CD8+ T cells sorted from blood, taken in a trial of the OX40 agonist ivuxolimab. Every receptor here comes from an adult with an advanced solid tumor such as melanoma, head and neck, liver or kidney cancer.

The J gene is TRBJ1-2, the V gene TRBV6-1; D remains ambiguous. Germline-derived CDR1 and CDR2 are MNHNS and SASEGT. The length of the CDR3 is 14 residues. V was cut by 5 bases and J by 4 bases, with 14 bases left in between. The CDR3 bases are TGTGCCAGCAGTCCTTCCGGGCCTATCTATGGCTACACCTTC. It translates to CASSPSGPIYGYTF.

The J gene is TRBJ2-1, the V gene TRBV7-3; unclear D gene. Germline V lookup: CDR1 SGHTA, CDR2 FQGTGA. The CDR3 has 15 residues. Trimming took off 1 base at V and 4 bases at J, with 11 bases between the two ends. The CDR3 protein is CASSLNPGSYNEQFF. CDR3 coding DNA: TGTGCCAGCAGCTTAAATCCTGGTTCTTACAATGAGCAGTTCTTC.

The CDR3 loop is CASGESGKLPYEQYF. The DNA of the CDR3 is TGTGCCAGCGGCGAGAGCGGGAAGCTCCCCTACGAGCAGTACTTC. The chain carries TRBV6-5 and TRBJ2-7, with 7 bases lining up with TRBD2. The CDR3 is 15 amino acids. Trimming at V came to 8 bases and at J to 2 bases, leaving 12 bases not matched to a gene. Per germline, CDR1 MNHEY and CDR2 SVGAGI.

This rearrangement joins TRBV7-9 to TRBJ2-1; D remains ambiguous. V lost 1 base and J 0 bases, leaving 10 bases between the germline ends. This CDR3 is built from 16 residues. CDR1 is SEHNR and CDR2 is FQNEAQ in the germline V gene (reference sequence). CDR3 coding DNA: TGTGCCAGCAGCTTAGGAGGCGGACGCTCCTACAATGAGCAGTTCTTC. It encodes CASSLGGGRSYNEQFF.

The chain carries TRBV10-2 and TRBJ1-1; a weak D match, TRBD1 (6 bases). Germline values: CDR1 WSHSY, CDR2 SAAADI. Trimming left V 3 bases short and J 4 bases short, with 12 bases between. CDR3 size: 14 residues. CDR3 loop: CASSEGRGTTEAFF. CDR3 DNA: TGCGCCAGCAGTGAAGGCAGGGGAACCACTGAAGCTTTCTTT.

The rearrangement links TRBV11-2 to TRBJ1-5; D might be TRBD1 (5 bases). The CDR3 spans 14 residues. Germline CDR1 reads SGHAT; CDR2 reads FQNNGV. V was pared by 3 bases and J by 2 bases, with 8 bases between. The CDR3 sequence is CASSFRGGNQPQHF. DNA for the CDR3: TGTGCCAGCAGCTTCCGGGGGGGCAATCAGCCCCAGCATTTT.

The chain uses TRBV5-1 and TRBJ1-6, with 7 nucleotides matching TRBD1. J gave up 7 bases and V 6 bases, and 7 bases lay outside the gene matches. CDR3 length: 14 amino acids. Germline CDR1 reads SGHRS; CDR2 reads YFSETQ. The CDR3 loop reads CASMAGGGNSPLHF. The DNA for the CDR3 is TGCGCCAGCATGGCGGGAGGGGGCAATTCACCCCTCCACTTT.

The chain employs TRBV6-4 and TRBJ2-3; 12 bases map to TRBD2. This CDR3 spans 17 amino acids. Germline V gives CDR1 MRHNA, CDR2 SNTAGT. V lost 0 bases, J lost 3 bases, and 4 bases stayed unmatched. The CDR3 region is CASSDSASGRGTDTQYF. The CDR3 nucleotides are TGTGCCAGCAGTGACTCGGCTAGCGGGAGGGGAACAGATACGCAGTATTTT.

The V gene is TRBV6-1, the J gene TRBJ1-2; no clear D gene. Germline values: CDR1 MNHNS, CDR2 SASEGT. V gave up 5 bases and J gave up 5 bases, with 9 bases separating them. The CDR3 contains 12 residues. CDR3 bases: TGTGCCAGCAGTACCAGTTCGTATGGCTACACCTTC. Translation: CASSTSSYGYTF.

The V call is TRBV6-5, the J call TRBJ2-7; the match to TRBD1 covers 9 bases. V trimming: 6 bases; J trimming: 5 bases; junction bases outside the gene matches: 8. Per germline, CDR1 MNHEY and CDR2 SVGAGI. This CDR3 is 14 amino acids long. For the CDR3, the DNA is TGTGCCAGCAGCGAACCGGGACAGGGCCACGAGCAGTACTTC. Amino acids: CASSEPGQGHEQYF.